In this sample, the clone carrying this T cell receptor (beta chain) turned up many times. Its antigen remains unknown. Every diagnosis used clinical symptoms, serum thyroxine and TRAb, thyroid ultrasound and orbital computed tomography. Blood was obtained at the first hyperthyroidism diagnosis, which preceded any ophthalmopathy symptoms. V gave up 2 bases and J gave up 0 bases, with 15 bases separating them. This CDR3 has 17 amino acids. Per germline, CDR1 MNHEY and CDR2 SMNVEV (reference sequence). The source material, RNA transcripts, was used to amplify TCR beta CDR3 regions. HTBI primers were used for first-round RT-PCR of the TCR CDR3. A single record per CDR3 protein comes from TCRdb applying MiXCR to the multiplex PCR reads. The sample lists hundreds of thousands of distinct CDR3 sequences, over 11% occurring once. The data derive from a study of T cells in Graves' hyperthyroidism and ophthalmopathy. Notes on the study in general: Stable hyperthyroidism was told apart from ophthalmopathy by a model built on 13 V-J features.

V gene TRBV27 combines with J gene TRBJ2-3; no clear D gene. The sequenced sample consisted of blood. The sequence was collected from a woman under 40 with Graves' hyperthyroidism that later progressed to Graves' ophthalmopathy. CDR3 DNA: TGTGCCAGCAGTTTACCTCATGGTCCTTTTAGCACAGATACGCAGTATTTT. Protein sequence: CASSLPHGPFSTDTQYF.